This T cell receptor beta chain was recorded in a study of metastatic and nonmetastatic thyroid tumors. Study as a whole: Repertoire data that came from the blood and tumor or nodule tissue of malignant and benign thyroid patients were compared.

This CDR3 has 13 amino acids. Germline loops: CDR1 MGHRA, CDR2 YSYEKL. V gave up 1 base and J gave up 5 bases, with 6 bases separating them. TCRdb used MiXCR to call clones anew from the PCR reads. The sample records more than 65,000 clones, approximately 15% being singletons. This clone was seen ten or more times. Treatment of any kind had been given to no patient before thyroid surgery. This clonotype was sampled from a male donor with papillary thyroid cancer or a benign thyroid nodule (not recorded which). Some clones in this sample may be carry-over from other donors' samples. Sequenced: blood. V and J are TRBV4-1 and TRBJ1-5, with D hard to call. The CDR3 coding sequence is TGCGCCAGCAGCCAAGGACGGGATCAGCCCCAGCATTTT. The encoded protein is CASSQGRDQPQHF.